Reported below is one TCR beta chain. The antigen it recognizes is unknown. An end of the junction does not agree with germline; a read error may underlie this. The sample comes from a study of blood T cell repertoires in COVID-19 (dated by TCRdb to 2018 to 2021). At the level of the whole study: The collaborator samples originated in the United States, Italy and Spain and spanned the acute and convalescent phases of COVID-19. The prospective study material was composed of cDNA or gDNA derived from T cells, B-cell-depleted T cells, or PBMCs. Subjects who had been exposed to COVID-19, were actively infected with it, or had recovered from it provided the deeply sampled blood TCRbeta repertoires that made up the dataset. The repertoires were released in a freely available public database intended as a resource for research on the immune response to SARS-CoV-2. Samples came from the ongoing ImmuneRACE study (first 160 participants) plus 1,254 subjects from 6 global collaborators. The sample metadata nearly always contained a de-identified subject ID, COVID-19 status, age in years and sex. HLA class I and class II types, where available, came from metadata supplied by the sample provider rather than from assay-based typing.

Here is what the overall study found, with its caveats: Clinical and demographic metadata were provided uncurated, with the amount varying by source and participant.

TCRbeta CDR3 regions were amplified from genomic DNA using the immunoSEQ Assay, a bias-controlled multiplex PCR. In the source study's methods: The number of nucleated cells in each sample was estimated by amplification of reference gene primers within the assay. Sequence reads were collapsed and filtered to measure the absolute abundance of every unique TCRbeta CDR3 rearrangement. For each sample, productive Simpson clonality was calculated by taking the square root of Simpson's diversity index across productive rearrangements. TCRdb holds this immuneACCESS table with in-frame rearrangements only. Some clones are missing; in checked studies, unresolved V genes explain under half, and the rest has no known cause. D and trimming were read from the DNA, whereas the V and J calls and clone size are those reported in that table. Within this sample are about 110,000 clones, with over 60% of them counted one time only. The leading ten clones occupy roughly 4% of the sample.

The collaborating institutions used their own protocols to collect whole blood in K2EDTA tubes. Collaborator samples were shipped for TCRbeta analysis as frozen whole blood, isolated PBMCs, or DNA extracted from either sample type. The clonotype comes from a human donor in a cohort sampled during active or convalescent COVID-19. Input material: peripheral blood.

The CDR3 corresponds to CASTEQGGATEAFF. Read as DNA, the sequence is TGTGCCAGCACTGAACAGGGGGGAGCCACTGAAGCTTTCTTT. The sequence is built from TRBV2 and TRBJ1-1, with 8 bases matching TRBD1. CDR3 length: 14 amino acids, cysteine to phenylalanine. Only the CDR3 part of the read is kept: 42 bases, read in frame from the first base. Looking up the germline V gene yields CDR1 SNHLY and CDR2 FYNNEI.